These T cell receptor beta chains were read from a single sample in a study of T cells in Graves' hyperthyroidism and ophthalmopathy. Via MiXCR, TCRdb re-called the multiplex PCR reads, giving one row per CDR3 protein. The repertoire consists of 250,000 to 300,000 distinct CDR3 sequences, with about 13% occurring once and the leading ten covering roughly 7.9%. The material sequenced was blood. Receptor source: a woman aged 40 to 49 with Graves' hyperthyroidism. Each CDR3 is given with its conserved first and last residue. Fields, in order: D gene, J gene, V gene, clone size, CDR3 length, CDR3 protein, CDR3 DNA. A D gene is named only where the DNA matches it firmly. The size entry is marked missing in some rows and otherwise reads once, few, many or a size class.

>TRBD1|TRBJ2-6|TRBV6-1|.|16
CASSRDRGQGANVLTF
TGTGCCAGCAGCCGGGACAGGGGGCAAGGGGCCAACGTCCTGACTTTC
>.|TRBJ1-5|TRBV6-1|many|13
CASIRGNGQPQHF
TGTGCCAGCATAAGGGGCAACGGTCAGCCCCAGCATTTT
>.|TRBJ1-1|TRBV2|many|15
CASEGYRVKNTEAFF
TGTGCCAGCGAGGGATACAGGGTGAAGAACACTGAAGCTTTCTTT
>TRBD1|TRBJ1-1|TRBV2|.|15
CASKPLGQGYTEAFF
TGTGCCAGCAAGCCCCTAGGACAGGGGTACACTGAAGCTTTCTTT
>TRBD2|TRBJ2-7|TRBV28|.|15
CASSLLAGGTYEQYF
TGTGCCAGCAGTTTATTAGCGGGAGGTACCTACGAGCAGTACTTC
>.|TRBJ1-2|TRBV18|many|13
CASSLSREDSYTF
TGTGCCAGCTCACTGTCCAGGGAGGATAGCTACACCTTC
>.|TRBJ1-2|TRBV30|many|12
CAWSVRGFGYTF
TGTGCCTGGAGTGTAAGAGGGTTTGGCTACACCTTC
>TRBD1|TRBJ2-7|TRBV20-1|few|16
CSADDRGQINGDEQYF
TGCAGTGCAGACGACAGGGGCCAAATCAATGGAGACGAGCAGTACTTC
>TRBD2|TRBJ2-4|TRBV28|.|17
CASSRMGLAGGKNIQYF
TGTGCCAGCAGTAGAATGGGACTAGCGGGAGGGAAAAACATTCAGTACTTC
>.|TRBJ2-2|TRBV2|many|15
CASSGMVRGTGELFF
TGTGCCAGCAGTGGGATGGTCAGGGGCACCGGGGAGCTGTTTTTT
>.|TRBJ2-1|TRBV12-3/TRBV12-4|many|17
CASSLSLNGRNVNEQFF
TGTGCCAGCAGTCTAAGCCTGAATGGTAGGAATGTAAATGAGCAGTTCTTC
>TRBD2|TRBJ2-2|TRBV19|few|15
CASSPGLADTGELFF
TGTGCCAGTAGTCCGGGACTAGCGGACACCGGGGAGCTGTTTTTT
>.|TRBJ2-2|TRBV11-3|.|15
CASSHGSVAVGELFF
TGTGCCAGCAGCCACGGATCTGTAGCGGTCGGGGAGCTGTTTTTT
>.|TRBJ1-6|TRBV4-1|.|13
CASSQLSSSPLHF
TGCGCCAGCAGCCAATTATCAAGTTCACCCCTCCACTTT
>.|TRBJ2-1|TRBV24-1|many|11
CATSGYNEQFF
TGTGCCACCAGTGGGTACAATGAGCAGTTCTTC
>TRBD1|TRBJ2-1|TRBV12-3/TRBV12-4|many|13
CASSRDSNNEQFF
TGTGCCAGCAGCCGGGACAGTAACAATGAGCAGTTCTTC
>.|TRBJ1-1|TRBV19|few|14
CASSGKGGNTEAFF
TGTGCCAGTAGTGGAAAGGGGGGAAACACTGAAGCTTTCTTT
>.|TRBJ2-1|TRBV18|.|16
CASSPQGPGSGNEQFF
TGTGCCAGCTCACCACAGGGGCCTGGGTCAGGCAATGAGCAGTTCTTC
>TRBD1|TRBJ1-2|TRBV3-1|many|15
CASSQVQGDHYGYTF
TGTGCCAGCAGCCAAGTACAGGGGGATCACTATGGCTACACCTTC
>TRBD1|TRBJ1-6|TRBV27|few|17
CALEGYRGRSYNSPLHF
TGTGCCCTAGAAGGCTACAGGGGGAGGTCCTATAATTCACCCCTCCACTTT
>TRBD2|TRBJ2-1|TRBV9|few|15
CASSQGLAGINEQFF
TGTGCCAGCAGCCAGGGACTAGCGGGCATTAATGAGCAGTTCTTC
>TRBD2|TRBJ2-3|TRBV20-1|many|12
CSVREATDTQYF
TGCAGTGTACGGGAGGCCACAGATACGCAGTATTTT
>.|TRBJ1-1|TRBV12-3/TRBV12-4|.|14
CASSFLSGGTEAFF
TGTGCCAGCAGTTTTCTTAGTGGGGGTACTGAAGCTTTCTTT
>TRBD2|TRBJ2-2|TRBV12-3/TRBV12-4|few|16
CASSELAGEMSGELFF
TGTGCCAGCAGCGAACTAGCGGGAGAAATGTCCGGGGAGCTGTTTTTT
>TRBD1|TRBJ2-1|TRBV19|.|13
CASRPGTGGEQFF
TGTGCCAGTAGACCCGGGACAGGGGGTGAGCAGTTCTTC
>.|TRBJ1-2|TRBV28|many|14
CASRPRGNDYGYTF
TGTGCCAGCAGACCTCGGGGGAATGACTATGGCTACACCTTC
>TRBD2|TRBJ2-1|TRBV20-1|.|19
CGASLRGRAGDTTYNEQFF
TGCGGTGCTAGTCTCCGCGGGAGGGCTGGGGATACAACATACAATGAGCAGTTCTTC
>.|TRBJ1-1|TRBV27|.|16
CASRPASAQGNTEAFF
TGTGCCAGCAGACCCGCCTCAGCACAGGGTAACACTGAAGCTTTCTTT
>TRBD1|TRBJ1-5|TRBV15|.|15
CATSREGQGLQPQHF
TGTGCCACCAGCAGAGAGGGACAGGGCCTACAGCCCCAGCATTTT
>TRBD2|TRBJ2-7|TRBV7-8|many|15
CASSKPGLAGYEQYF
TGTGCCAGCAGCAAACCGGGACTAGCGGGCTACGAGCAGTACTTC
>.|TRBJ1-5|TRBV20-1|many|15
CSARDRGESNQPQHF
TGCAGTGCTAGAGACAGGGGCGAGAGCAATCAGCCCCAGCATTTT
>.|TRBJ2-7|TRBV19|.|14
CASSIVHRASEQYF
TGTGCCAGTAGTATCGTGCACAGGGCTTCCGAGCAGTACTTC
>.|TRBJ2-3|TRBV28|.|13
CASSGGSSDTQYF
TGTGCCAGCAGTGGAGGATCTTCAGATACGCAGTATTTT
>.|TRBJ2-2|TRBV12-5|few|14
CASGGGLNTGELFF
TGTGCTAGTGGGGGGGGGCTTAACACCGGGGAGCTGTTTTTT
>.|TRBJ2-2|TRBV6-1|many|16
CASSESGGGAFGELFF
TGTGCCAGCAGTGAATCGGGTGGGGGGGCATTCGGGGAGCTGTTTTTT
>TRBD1|TRBJ2-7|TRBV12-3/TRBV12-4|many|15
CASSGPDRVRYEQYF
TGTGCCAGCAGTGGTCCGGACAGGGTGCGGTACGAGCAGTACTTC
>.|TRBJ1-1|TRBV30|many|12
CAWNRHFTEAFF
TGTGCCTGGAATCGGCATTTCACTGAAGCTTTCTTT
>TRBD2|TRBJ2-7|TRBV4-1|few|15
CASSQGTSGYYEQYF
TGCGCCAGCAGCCAAGGCACTAGCGGATACTACGAGCAGTACTTC
>.|TRBJ1-5|TRBV12-3/TRBV12-4|many|14
CASSPPQVNQPQHF
TGTGCCAGCAGTCCGCCACAGGTAAATCAGCCCCAGCATTTT
>TRBD1|TRBJ2-1|TRBV27|many|15
CASSFGTGLNNEQFF
TGTGCCAGCAGTTTTGGGACAGGGTTGAACAATGAGCAGTTCTTC
>TRBD2|TRBJ2-3|TRBV29-1|many|12
CSVELGGRGQYF
TGCAGCGTTGAATTAGGCGGGAGAGGGCAGTATTTT
>TRBD2|TRBJ2-5|TRBV7-6|.|16
CASSFTSGVLGETQYF
TGTGCCAGCAGCTTTACTAGCGGGGTCCTTGGGGAGACCCAGTACTTC
>.|TRBJ2-1|TRBV6-1|.|14
CASSRDLRVNEQFF
TGTGCCAGCAGTAGGGACCTCAGGGTCAATGAGCAGTTCTTC
>.|TRBJ2-2|TRBV27|few|12
CASRTYPGELFF
TGTGCCAGCAGAACCTACCCCGGGGAGCTGTTTTTT
>TRBD1|TRBJ1-6|TRBV2|.|15
CASSRDRADNSPLHF
TGTGCCAGCTCTCGGGACAGGGCCGATAATTCACCCCTCCACTTT
>TRBD2|TRBJ2-5|TRBV7-2|.|17
CASSLGLAGASGETQYF
TGTGCCAGCAGCTTAGGGTTAGCGGGAGCTTCGGGAGAGACCCAGTACTTC
>TRBD2|TRBJ2-5|TRBV7-2|.|16
CASSPGTSGSRETQYF
TGTGCCAGCAGTCCCGGGACTAGCGGGAGTCGAGAGACCCAGTACTTC
>.|TRBJ2-3|TRBV28|many|14
CASSPQEGTHTQYF
TGTGCCAGCAGTCCCCAGGAGGGGACCCATACGCAGTATTTT